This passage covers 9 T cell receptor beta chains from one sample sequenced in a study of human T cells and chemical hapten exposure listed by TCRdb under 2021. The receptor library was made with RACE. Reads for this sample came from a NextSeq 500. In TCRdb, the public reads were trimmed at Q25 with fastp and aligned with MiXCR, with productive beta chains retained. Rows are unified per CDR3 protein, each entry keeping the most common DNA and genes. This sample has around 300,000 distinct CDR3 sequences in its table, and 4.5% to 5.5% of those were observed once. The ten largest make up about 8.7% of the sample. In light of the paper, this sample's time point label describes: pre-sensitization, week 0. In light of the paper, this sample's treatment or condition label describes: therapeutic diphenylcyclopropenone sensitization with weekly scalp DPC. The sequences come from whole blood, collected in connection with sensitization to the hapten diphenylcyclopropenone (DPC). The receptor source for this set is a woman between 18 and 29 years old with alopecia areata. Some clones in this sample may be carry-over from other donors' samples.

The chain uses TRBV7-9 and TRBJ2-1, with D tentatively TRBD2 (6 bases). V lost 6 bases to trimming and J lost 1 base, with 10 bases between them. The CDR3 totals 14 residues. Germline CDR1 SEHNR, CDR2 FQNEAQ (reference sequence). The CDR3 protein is CASRGRESYNEQFF. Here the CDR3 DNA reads TGTGCCAGCAGGGGGCGGGAATCCTACAATGAGCAGTTCTTC.

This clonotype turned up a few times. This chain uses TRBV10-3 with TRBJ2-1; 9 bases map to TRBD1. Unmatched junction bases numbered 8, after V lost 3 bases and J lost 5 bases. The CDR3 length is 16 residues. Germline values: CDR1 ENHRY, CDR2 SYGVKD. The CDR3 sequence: CAISDSRTGDDNEQFF. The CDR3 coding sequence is TGTGCCATCAGTGACTCAAGGACAGGGGATGACAATGAGCAGTTCTTC.

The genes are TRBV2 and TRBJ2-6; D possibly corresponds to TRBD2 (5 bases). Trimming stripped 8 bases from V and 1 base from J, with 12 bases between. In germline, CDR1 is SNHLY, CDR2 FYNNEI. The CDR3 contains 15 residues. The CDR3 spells CASPGEKSGANVLTF. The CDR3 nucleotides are TGTGCCAGCCCTGGGGAGAAGTCTGGGGCCAACGTCCTGACTTTC. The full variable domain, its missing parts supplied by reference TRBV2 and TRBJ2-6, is EPEVTQTPSHQVTQMGQEVILRCVPISNHLYFYWYRQILGQKVEFLVSFYNNEISEKSEIFDDQFSVERPDGSNFTLKIRSTKLEDSAMYFCASPGEKSGANVLTFGAGSRLTVL.

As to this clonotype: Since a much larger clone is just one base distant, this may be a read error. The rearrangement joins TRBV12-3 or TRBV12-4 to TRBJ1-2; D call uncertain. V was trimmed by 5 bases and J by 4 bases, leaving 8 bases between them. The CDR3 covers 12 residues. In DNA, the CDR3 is TGTGCCAGCAGTCGACAAGGCTATGGCTACACCTTC. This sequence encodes CASSRQGYGYTF.

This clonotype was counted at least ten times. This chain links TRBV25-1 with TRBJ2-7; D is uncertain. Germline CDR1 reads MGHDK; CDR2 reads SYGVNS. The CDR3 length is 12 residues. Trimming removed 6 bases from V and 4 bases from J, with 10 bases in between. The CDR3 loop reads CASSLHSYEQYF. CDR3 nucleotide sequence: TGTGCCAGCAGCCTACATTCATACGAGCAGTACTTC.

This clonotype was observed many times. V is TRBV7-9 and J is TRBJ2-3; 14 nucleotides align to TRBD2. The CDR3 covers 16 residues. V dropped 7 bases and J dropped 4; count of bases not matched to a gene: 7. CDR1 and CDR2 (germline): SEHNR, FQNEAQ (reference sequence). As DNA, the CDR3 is TGTGCCAGCACCATGACTAGCGGGGGGGCTCCAGATACGCAGTATTTT. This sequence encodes CASTMTSGGAPDTQYF.

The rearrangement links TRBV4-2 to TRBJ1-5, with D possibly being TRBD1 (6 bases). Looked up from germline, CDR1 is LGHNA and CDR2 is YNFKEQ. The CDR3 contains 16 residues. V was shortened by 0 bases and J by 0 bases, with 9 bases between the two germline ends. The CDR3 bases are TGTGCCAGCAGCCAAGAGCAGGGGACTAGCAATCAGCCCCAGCATTTT. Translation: CASSQEQGTSNQPQHF.

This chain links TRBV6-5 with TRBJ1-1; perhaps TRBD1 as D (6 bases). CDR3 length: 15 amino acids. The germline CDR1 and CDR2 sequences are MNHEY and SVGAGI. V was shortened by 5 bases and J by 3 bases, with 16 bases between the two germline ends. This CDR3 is CASSVRGGRDTEAFF. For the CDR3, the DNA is TGTGCCAGCAGTGTTCGTGGGGGGCGGGACACTGAAGCTTTCTTT.

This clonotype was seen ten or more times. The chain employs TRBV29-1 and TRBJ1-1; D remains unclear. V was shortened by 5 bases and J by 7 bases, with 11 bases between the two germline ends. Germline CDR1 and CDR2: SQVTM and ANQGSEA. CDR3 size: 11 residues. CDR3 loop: CSVRGGGEAFF. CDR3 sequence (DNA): TGCAGCGTTCGGGGAGGCGGTGAAGCTTTCTTT.